Shown below are 3 T cell receptor beta chains from a single sample sequenced in a study of T cells after yellow fever vaccination (dated 2019 in TCRdb). Library preparation employed 5' RACE. The instrument was an Illumina NovaSeq 6000. TCRdb ran its own pipeline on the public reads, namely fastp trimming at Q25 and MiXCR clone calling, and kept in-frame beta chains. A single entry per CDR3 protein holds the most common genes and DNA from its merged rows. This sample is represented by roughly 160,000 distinct CDR3 sequences; approximately 10% of them were singletons. Under 40% of the sample comes from the top ten. Taken with the paper, the label for treatment or condition translates to: live attenuated yellow fever vaccine strain. The sequences come from CD8+ T cells sorted from PBMCs, collected 45 days after the yellow fever booster vaccination. These receptor sequences come from a man between 18 and 35 years old who received the YFV17D yellow fever vaccine.

This clonotype was detected many times. CDR3 region: CASSSTGYGYTF. For the CDR3, the DNA is TGTGCCAGCAGTTCCACAGGATATGGCTACACCTTC. The rearrangement links TRBV27 to TRBJ1-2; D is perhaps TRBD1 (5 bases). The CDR3 has 12 residues. V lost 4 bases, J lost 5 bases, and 8 bases lay in between. CDR1 is MNHEY, CDR2 SMNVEV, per germline (reference sequence).

The chain is built from TRBV12-5 and TRBJ1-5; perhaps TRBD1 as D (6 bases). The V gene's germline CDR1 is LGHNT and CDR2 FRNRAP. CDR3 length equals 15 residues. Between the trimmed V and J ends, which lost 4 bases and 8 bases, there was a span of 18 bases. This chain's CDR3 is CASGWAGTPQEPQHF. The CDR3, as DNA: TGTGCTAGTGGTTGGGCCGGGACACCACAGGAGCCCCAGCATTTT. The full variable domain, in which reference TRBV12-5 and TRBJ1-5 provide the parts outside the CDR3, is DARVTQTPRHKVTEMGQEVTMRCQPILGHNTVFWYRQTMMQGLELLAYFRNRAPLDDSGMPKDRFSAEMPDATLATLKIQPSEPRDSAVYFCASGWAGTPQEPQHFGDGTRLSIL.

This clonotype was detected only a few times. The genes are TRBV2 and TRBJ2-1; 11 bases line up with TRBD2. The CDR3 runs to 15 residues. V shed 7 bases, J shed 4 bases, and the junction held 6 bases outside the gene matches. CDR1 SNHLY and CDR2 FYNNEI come from the germline V gene. The chain's CDR3 is CASTELAGGYNEQFF. CDR3 DNA sequence: TGTGCCAGCACCGAGCTAGCGGGGGGTTACAATGAGCAGTTCTTC.